These 29 T cell receptor beta chains were all obtained from the same sample, sequenced in a study of blood T cell repertoires in COVID-19. Sequencing was performed with immunoSEQ multiplex PCR; in TCRdb, only in-frame clones are kept and a portion is missing. The data contain about 59,000 clones, 65% to 90% of them singletons. The sample comprised peripheral blood. The receptors here all came from a human donor in a cohort sampled during active COVID-19.

This clone came up once. The chain has TRBV9 and TRBJ2-2; D is unclear. V was trimmed by 3 bases and J by 4 bases, leaving 7 bases between them. The CDR3 has 13 residues. Germline V lookup: CDR1 SGDLS, CDR2 YYNGEE. The chain's CDR3 is CASSGAATGELFF. The CDR3 DNA follows: TGTGCCAGCAGCGGAGCCGCCACCGGGGAGCTGTTTTTT.

V usage is TRBV9 and J usage is TRBJ1-2, with 8 bases identical to TRBD1. V lost 0 bases and J lost 5; bases outside the gene matches: 6. Germline V gene sequence: CDR1 SGDLS, CDR2 YYNGEE. The CDR3 totals 15 residues. CDR3 in DNA: TGTGCCAGCAGCGTAGAGGCAGGGGGCGGGTATGGCTACACCTTC. Its protein is CASSVEAGGGYGYTF.

In its sample, this clone is large. The rearrangement links TRBV7-9 to TRBJ1-1; D gene ambiguous. The CDR3 contains 15 residues. Trimming removed 1 base from V and 5 bases from J, with 14 bases in between. CDR1 is SEHNR and CDR2 is FQNEAQ in the germline V gene (reference sequence). The CDR3 loop is CASSLGPPGKTEAFF. The CDR3 region has the DNA TGTGCCAGCAGCTTAGGCCCACCCGGGAAGACTGAAGCTTTCTTT.

CDR3 protein: CASSPQGGDQPQHF. The CDR3 DNA sequence: TGTGCCAGCTCACCGCAAGGGGGGGATCAGCCCCAGCATTTT. The chain combines TRBV18 with TRBJ1-5, with D possibly TRBD1 on 6 matching bases. The length of the CDR3 is 14 residues. V lost 3 bases and J lost 5, with 11 bases in between. Per the germline V gene, CDR1 is KGHSH and CDR2 is LQKENI.

This chain joins TRBV11-3 and TRBJ1-2, with D maybe TRBD1 (5 bases). Deletions cut 6 bases from V and 8 bases from J, with 13 bases between. CDR3 length equals 12 residues. CDR1 and CDR2 (germline): SGHNT, YENEEA. The CDR3 sequence: CASSKGQGGYTF. The DNA of the CDR3 is TGTGCCAGCAGTAAAGGGCAGGGAGGCTACACCTTC.

The V call is TRBV3-1 (or the pseudogene TRBV3-2), the J call TRBJ2-7, with 8 nucleotides matching TRBD2. Germline CDR1 is LGHDT and CDR2 is YNNKEL (reference sequence). Unmatched junction bases numbered 5, after V lost 1 base and J lost 3 bases. The CDR3 runs 15 residues. CDR3 coding DNA: TGTGCCAGCAGCCAAGGGACTAGCTCCTACTACGAGCAGTACTTC. Translated: CASSQGTSSYYEQYF.

V is TRBV12-2 and J is TRBJ2-2; TRBD1 is taken as the D call from the table, unchecked against the DNA. TRBV12-2 is labeled a pseudogene. The CDR3 is 17 amino acids. The CDR3 DNA is TGTGCAAGTCGCTTAGCCGGTTGGTGGGCGCGAACCGGGGAGCTGTTTTTT. Amino acids: CASRLAGWWARTGELFF.

V gene TRBV19 combines with J gene TRBJ2-7; TRBD1 matches 7 bases. After removal of 5 bases from V and 0 bases from J, the junction contained 4 bases not matched to a gene. The CDR3 runs to 14 residues. In germline, CDR1 is LNHDA, CDR2 SQIVND (reference sequence). The chain's CDR3 is CASSPGTASYEQYF. CDR3 nucleotide sequence: TGTGCCAGTAGTCCAGGGACAGCCTCCTACGAGCAGTACTTC.

V and J are TRBV4-3 and TRBJ1-1, with D perhaps TRBD1 (6 bases). Trimming left V 5 bases short and J 6 bases short, with 22 bases between. From germline, CDR1 is LGHNA and CDR2 YSLEER. The length of the CDR3 is 16 residues. The CDR3 protein is CASSAGQIPLGAEAFF. The CDR3 DNA follows: TGCGCCAGCAGCGCCGGACAGATACCTCTGGGGGCTGAAGCTTTCTTT.

The rearrangement joins TRBV9 to TRBJ2-7; 8 bases are shared with TRBD1. The V gene end was trimmed by 2 bases and the J gene end by 3 bases; junction bases not matched to a gene: 7. The CDR3 is 15 residues long. The germline CDR1 and CDR2 sequences are SGDLS and YYNGEE. As DNA, the CDR3 is TGTGCCAGCAGCGTCTCGTTGGACAGGGACTACGAGCAGTACTTC. It codes for CASSVSLDRDYEQYF.

The gene calls are TRBV2 and TRBJ2-3; TRBD2 agrees at 8 bases. Germline V gene lookup returns CDR1 SNHLY and CDR2 FYNNEI. Trimming at V came to 9 bases and at J to 6 bases, leaving 23 bases not matched to a gene. The CDR3 runs 18 residues. CDR3 sequence: CASPLRVAGSLVRDTQYF. CDR3 sequence (DNA): TGTGCCAGTCCCCTGAGGGTAGCGGGGAGCCTTGTCAGGGATACGCAGTATTTT.

V usage is TRBV27 and J usage is TRBJ2-1; 12 nucleotides align to TRBD2. The V segment lost 6 bases and the J segment 1 base; nucleotides outside the gene matches: 4. Germline CDR1 and CDR2: MNHEY and SMNVEV (reference sequence). The CDR3 covers 16 residues. CDR3 protein: CASRTTSGGSYNEQFF. DNA for the CDR3: TGTGCCAGCAGGACGACTAGCGGGGGTTCCTACAATGAGCAGTTCTTC.

The chain joins TRBV7-9 to TRBJ2-5, with 7 bases identical to TRBD1. This CDR3 region has 13 residues. The V and J ends lost 5 bases and 4 bases, in that order; junction bases with no gene match: 4. The germline gives CDR1 SEHNR, CDR2 FQNEAQ (reference sequence). The CDR3 DNA sequence: TGTGCCAGCAGCAGTAGGGGGCCAGAGACCCAGTACTTC. It yields the protein CASSSRGPETQYF.

The chain couples TRBV24-1 to TRBJ2-3; 10 nucleotides align to TRBD2. The CDR3 is 16 amino acids. V was clipped by 4 bases and J by 3 bases; unmatched bases: 6. Germline V gives CDR1 KGHDR, CDR2 SFDVKD. The CDR3 DNA follows: TGTGCCACCAGTGACTCTAGCGGGGGAAGGACAGATACGCAGTATTTT. Translated, it gives CATSDSSGGRTDTQYF.

The genes are TRBV11-3 and TRBJ1-4; D possibly corresponds to TRBD1 (5 bases). The V gene's germline CDR1 is SGHNT and CDR2 YENEEA. The CDR3 has 13 amino acids. V lost 1 base and J 7 bases, leaving 7 bases between the germline ends. CDR3 in amino acids: CASSLGRGEKLFF. Written as DNA, the CDR3 is TGTGCCAGCAGCTTAGGAAGGGGTGAAAAACTGTTTTTT.

V is TRBV6-5 and J is TRBJ1-6, with 7 bases identical to TRBD1. The length of the CDR3 is 15 residues. V trimming: 7 bases; J trimming: 7 bases; junction bases outside the gene matches: 10. Germline V gene sequence: CDR1 MNHEY, CDR2 SVGAGI. The CDR3 coding sequence is TGTGCCAGCAAAAACAGGGGAAATATGAATTCACCCCTCCACTTT. Its translation: CASKNRGNMNSPLHF.

The gene calls are TRBV5-1 and TRBJ2-2; 7 bases map to TRBD2. The V gene's germline CDR1 is SGHRS and CDR2 YFSETQ. The ends lost 1 base at V and 7 bases at J; junction bases unmatched: 10. This CDR3 region has 16 residues. In DNA form, the CDR3 reads TGCGCCAGCAGCTTGCTCGCGGGGGAATTGAGCGGGGAGCTGTTTTTT. It translates to CASSLLAGELSGELFF.

The chain links TRBV3-1 (or the pseudogene TRBV3-2) to TRBJ1-2; D is possibly TRBD1 (5 bases). The CDR3 runs 15 residues. Deletions cut 0 bases from V and 4 bases from J, with 12 bases between. Per the germline V gene, CDR1 is LGHDT and CDR2 is YNNKEL (reference sequence). CDR3 bases: TGTGCCAGCAGCCAAGAACCCGACAGCCCCTATGGCTACACCTTC. Its protein is CASSQEPDSPYGYTF.

The chain combines TRBV11-3 with TRBJ2-4; D not certain. The CDR3 length is 12 residues. V was shortened by 5 bases and J by 8 bases, with 10 bases between the two germline ends. Per germline, CDR1 SGHNT and CDR2 YENEEA. CDR3 sequence: CASSPALDIQYF. For the CDR3, the DNA is TGTGCCAGCAGCCCCGCACTTGACATTCAGTACTTC.

The J gene is TRBJ2-1, the V gene TRBV11-2; D gene ambiguous. V lost 5 bases and J lost 6, with 17 bases in between. The CDR3 is made up of 15 amino acids. From germline, CDR1 is SGHAT and CDR2 FQNNGV. CDR3 nucleotides: TGTGCCAGCAGCCTAAGAACTACTGCCCCCAATGAGCAGTTCTTC. Translating it yields CASSLRTTAPNEQFF.

The chain joins TRBV5-1 to TRBJ2-7; D gene uncertain. Germline lookup yields CDR1 SGHRS and CDR2 YFSETQ. The length of the CDR3 is 13 residues. Trimming removed 2 bases from V and 1 base from J, with 7 bases in between. Here the CDR3 reads CASSFSDSYEQYF. In DNA form, the CDR3 reads TGCGCCAGCAGCTTTTCAGATTCCTACGAGCAGTACTTC.

The genes are TRBV12-5 and TRBJ2-1; TRBD1 matches 7 bases. J lost 4 bases, V lost 2 bases, and 11 bases had no gene match. The CDR3 is made up of 17 amino acids. Germline CDR1 and CDR2: LGHNT and FRNRAP. CDR3 sequence (DNA): TGTGCTAGTGGTTTGAACAGGGGCACTAGAGAATACAATGAGCAGTTCTTC. Its translation is CASGLNRGTREYNEQFF.

This sequence joins TRBV15 and TRBJ1-6; D may be TRBD1 (6 bases). This CDR3 has 12 amino acids. Trimming took off 0 bases at V and 16 bases at J, with 10 bases between the two ends. Germline CDR1 is LNHNV and CDR2 is YYDKDF (reference sequence). The DNA for the CDR3 is TGTGCCACCAGCAGAGACACAGGGTTACTCCACTTT. This gives the protein CATSRDTGLLHF.

This clone was counted a single time. This chain joins TRBV13 and TRBJ1-1; 9 nucleotides agree with TRBD1. After removal of 3 bases from V and 7 bases from J, the junction contained 6 bases not matched to a gene. Germline CDR1 reads PRHDT; CDR2 reads FYEKMQ (reference sequence). The CDR3 has 14 residues. Here the CDR3 DNA reads TGTGCCAGCAGCTTCGGGACAGGGCGCCTTGAAGCTTTCTTT. This sequence encodes CASSFGTGRLEAFF.

The rearrangement uses TRBV6-5 and TRBJ1-4; 7 nucleotides align to TRBD1. The V gene end was trimmed by 6 bases and the J gene end by 4 bases; junction bases not matched to a gene: 8. The CDR3 is made up of 15 amino acids. The germline V gene encodes CDR1 MNHEY and CDR2 SVGAGI. The CDR3 region has the DNA TGTGCCAGCAGCCGAGAGACAGGGAATAATGAAAAACTGTTTTTT. Protein sequence: CASSRETGNNEKLFF.

The rearrangement uses TRBV19 and TRBJ1-1; 7 nucleotides match TRBD1. V lost 5 bases and J lost 6; bases outside the gene matches: 0. Germline assignment: CDR1 LNHDA and CDR2 SQIVND (reference sequence). This CDR3 region has 11 residues. CDR3 nucleotides: TGTGCCAGTAGTGACAGGGCTGAAGCTTTCTTT. Amino acids: CASSDRAEAFF.

The chain is built from TRBV19 and TRBJ1-2; 7 nucleotides line up with TRBD1. The germline gives CDR1 LNHDA, CDR2 SQIVND (reference sequence). The CDR3 is 14 amino acids. V was pared by 3 bases and J by 2 bases, with 3 bases of the junction left unmatched. The CDR3 spells CASSIVGGNYGYTF. The CDR3 DNA is TGTGCCAGTAGTATCGTAGGGGGCAACTATGGCTACACCTTC.

This rearrangement joins TRBV27 to TRBJ2-7; the match to TRBD2 covers 8 bases. The germline V gene encodes CDR1 MNHEY and CDR2 SMNVEV (reference sequence). V lost 4 bases to trimming and J lost 4 bases; unmatched junction nucleotides: 9. This CDR3 has 15 residues. CDR3 DNA sequence: TGTGCCAGCAGTTCCGCCGGGGGGGGGACATACGAGCAGTACTTC. As protein: CASSSAGGGTYEQYF.

The sample holds a few counts of this clone. V gene TRBV29-1 combines with J gene TRBJ1-2; maybe TRBD1 (6 bases). V gave up 3 bases and J gave up 7 bases, with 15 bases separating them. The CDR3 contains 13 residues. Germline assignment: CDR1 SQVTM and CDR2 ANQGSEA. The CDR3 DNA is TGCAGCGTTGACTGGCAGGGGCCCCTTGGCTACACCTTC. Translation: CSVDWQGPLGYTF.